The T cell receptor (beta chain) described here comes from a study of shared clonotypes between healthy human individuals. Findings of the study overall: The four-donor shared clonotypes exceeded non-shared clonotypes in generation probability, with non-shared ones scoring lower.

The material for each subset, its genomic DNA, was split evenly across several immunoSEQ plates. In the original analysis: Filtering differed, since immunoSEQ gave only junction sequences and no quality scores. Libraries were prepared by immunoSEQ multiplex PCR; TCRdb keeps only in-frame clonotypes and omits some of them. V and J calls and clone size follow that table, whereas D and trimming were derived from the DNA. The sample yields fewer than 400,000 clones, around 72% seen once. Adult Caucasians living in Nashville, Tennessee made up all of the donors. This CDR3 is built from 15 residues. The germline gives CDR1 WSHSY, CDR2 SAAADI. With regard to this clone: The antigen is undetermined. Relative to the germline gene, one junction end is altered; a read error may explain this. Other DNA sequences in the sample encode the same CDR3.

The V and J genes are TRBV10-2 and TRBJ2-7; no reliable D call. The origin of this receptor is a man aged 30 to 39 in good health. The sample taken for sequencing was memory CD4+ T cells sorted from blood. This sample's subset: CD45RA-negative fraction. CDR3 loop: CASSAFGLGSYEQYF. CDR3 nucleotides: TGCGCTAGCAGTGCGTTCGGCCTAGGGTCCTACGAGCAGTACTTC.